The T cell receptor (beta chain) under discussion was sequenced for a study of cytomegalovirus exposure and HLA in healthy donors. This clone showed up just once. Its antigen remains unidentified. Findings and limits, study-wide: Later analysis suggested links between common viral pathogens and several top significant clusters.

13 Jbeta primers and 60 Vbeta primers were used for the PCR. Per the study methods: An analysis performed later counted 73 million or so unique TCR beta chains (roughly 10 million of them shared). Produced via immunoSEQ multiplex PCR; TCRdb's table is partial and in-frame only. V, J and clone size are those of that table, while D and trimming were read from the DNA. The table includes 150,000 to 200,000 clones, about 80% detected once. With V trimmed by 5 bases and J by 5 bases, 16 bases remained unmatched. Germline assignment: CDR1 PRHDT and CDR2 FYEKMQ (reference sequence). The CDR3 is 18 amino acids.

The source is a man aged 45-65 years in good health and CMV-seropositive. Sequenced material: PBMCs. The chain links TRBV13 to TRBJ2-2; 8 bases are a match to TRBD2. The CDR3 loop is CASSHRGSGDMSTGELFF. The CDR3 region has the DNA TGTGCCAGCAGCCACCGGGGTAGCGGGGATATGAGTACCGGGGAGCTGTTTTTT.